These 30 T cell receptor beta chains were sequenced from one sample in a study. TCRdb reprocessed the RT-PCR reads via MiXCR and lists one record per CDR3 protein. The table records more than 550,000 distinct CDR3 sequences, 13% to 15% of them present only once. Sequencing was carried out using memory CD4+ T cells from blood. The receptors shown here come from a female donor in good health, serving as a healthy control.

The chain joins TRBV5-1 to TRBJ2-7; D gene unclear. The V and J ends lost 6 bases and 2 bases respectively, with 18 bases between them. The CDR3 sequence is 15 residues long. CDR1 SGHRS and CDR2 YFSETQ come from the germline V gene. DNA for the CDR3: TGCGCCAGCACCTCCGGGCCCTACGAAACCTACGAGCAGTACTTC. Protein: CASTSGPYETYEQYF.

This chain joins TRBV11-1 and TRBJ1-2; no definite D call. Germline V lookup: CDR1 SGHAT, CDR2 FQDESV (reference sequence). The V end was cut by 4 bases, the J end by 4 bases, with 16 bases between. The CDR3 is 15 residues long. CDR3 bases: TGTGCCAGCAGCTCTTCTAGGACGGGCACCTATGGCTACACCTTC. Protein: CASSSSRTGTYGYTF.

The sample holds a few counts of this clonotype. V and J are TRBV4-3 and TRBJ1-4; TRBD1 aligns across 8 bases. This CDR3 comprises 15 residues. V shed 4 bases, J shed 3 bases, and the junction held 4 bases outside the gene matches. Per germline, CDR1 LGHNA and CDR2 YSLEER. In DNA, the CDR3 is TGCGCCAGCAGCCTACAGGGGGTGGCTAATGAAAAACTGTTTTTT. Amino acids: CASSLQGVANEKLFF.

The V call is TRBV6-6, the J call TRBJ1-2; no reliable D call. V shed 6 bases and J shed 13 bases, with 21 bases lying between them. From germline, CDR1 is MNHNY and CDR2 SVGAGI (reference sequence). The CDR3 has 13 amino acids. CDR3 sequence (DNA): TGTGCCAGCAGGGAGAGAAGTCAGGATGGTTGCACCTTC. Protein product: CASRERSQDGCTF.

The table lists this clonotype with a few counts. The chain combines TRBV28 with TRBJ2-7; D is possibly TRBD1 (5 bases). Germline V gives CDR1 MDHEN, CDR2 SYDVKM. Trimming removed 1 base at V and 2 bases at J, with 12 bases between. The CDR3 covers 15 residues. CDR3 sequence reads: CASSLSAQAAYEQYF. The CDR3 region has the DNA TGTGCCAGCAGTTTATCGGCACAGGCAGCCTACGAGCAGTACTTC.

The gene calls are TRBV7-2 and TRBJ1-2; D unresolved. Trimming took 1 base from V and 4 from J, leaving 10 bases between them. Germline loops: CDR1 SGHTA, CDR2 FQGNSA. CDR3 length: 14 residues. CDR3 bases: TGTGCCAGCAGCTTAGATTTCAGCACCTATGGCTACACCTTC. Its protein is CASSLDFSTYGYTF. The whole variable domain, remainder taken from reference TRBV7-2 and TRBJ1-2, is GAGVSQSPSNKVTEKGKDVELRCDPISGHTALYWYRQSLGQGLEFLIYFQGNSAPDKSGLPSDRFSAERTGGSVSTLTIQRTQQEDSAVYLCASSLDFSTYGYTFGSGTRLTVV.

The CDR3 spells CSARDPGATNTEAFF. CDR3 in DNA: TGCAGTGCTAGAGATCCAGGGGCAACGAACACTGAAGCTTTCTTT. V usage is TRBV20-1 and J usage is TRBJ1-1; the D gene is possibly TRBD1 (6 bases). Trimming took off 0 bases at V and 1 base at J, with 12 bases between the two ends. The CDR3 sequence is 15 residues long. Germline values: CDR1 DFQATT, CDR2 SNEGSKA (reference sequence).

This clonotype showed up many times. V and J are TRBV5-1 and TRBJ1-1; no definite D call. The CDR3 length is 12 residues. Per the germline V gene, CDR1 is SGHRS and CDR2 is YFSETQ. V lost 4 bases and J lost 3, with 7 bases in between. CDR3 in amino acids: CASSRPDTEAFF. The CDR3 DNA reads TGCGCCAGCAGCAGGCCGGACACTGAAGCTTTCTTT.

The chain links TRBV18 to TRBJ2-1; 14 nucleotides align to TRBD2. CDR1 KGHSH and CDR2 LQKENI come from the germline V gene. The CDR3 length is 17 residues. Germline trimming cut 6 bases from V and 7 bases from J; bases unmatched to any gene: 11. The CDR3 DNA follows: TGTGCCAGCTCCGAGACCTCAGGACTAGCGGGAGGTAATGAGCAGTTCTTC. It translates to CASSETSGLAGGNEQFF.

The chain is built from TRBV6-2 or TRBV6-3 and TRBJ1-1; 7 bases match TRBD1. This CDR3 is 15 amino acids long. Germline CDR1 reads MNHEY; CDR2 reads SVGEGT. Germline trimming cut 8 bases from V and 1 base from J; bases unmatched to any gene: 10. CDR3 in DNA: TGTGCCAGCGGAACCTATGGGACAGAGAACACTGAAGCTTTCTTT. Its protein is CASGTYGTENTEAFF.

This clonotype was counted ten times or more. This chain's CDR3 is CATSGGTGRLAATYGYTF. CDR3 coding DNA: TGTGCCACCAGCGGAGGGACAGGAAGACTCGCTGCTACTTATGGCTACACCTTC. J is TRBJ1-2 and V is TRBV15, with 8 bases that match TRBD1. In germline, CDR1 is LNHNV, CDR2 YYDKDF (reference sequence). J was trimmed by 5 bases and V by 5 bases; bases with no gene match: 19. CDR3 length: 18 residues.

This clonotype appeared a few times. The gene calls are TRBV5-1 and TRBJ2-2, with a tentative D call TRBD1 (6 bases). The CDR3 is 18 amino acids. Trimming shortened V by 4 bases and J by 0 bases, and 19 bases separated the two germline ends. Germline CDR1 is SGHRS and CDR2 is YFSETQ. The CDR3 DNA reads TGCGCCAGCAGCCATTCGCCCCAGGACAGCGCGAACACCGGGGAGCTGTTTTTT. It specifies CASSHSPQDSANTGELFF.

This clonotype showed up many times. The chain recombines TRBV28 with TRBJ2-5; D possibly corresponds to TRBD1 (6 bases). The CDR3 consists of 17 residues. Germline-derived CDR1 and CDR2 are MDHEN and SYDVKM. V was trimmed by 6 bases and J by 2 bases, leaving 22 bases between them. In DNA form, the CDR3 reads TGTGCCAGCAGCCAATGGGCCATTACAGGGACACAAGAGACCCAGTACTTC. Translation gives CASSQWAITGTQETQYF.

This clonotype was counted many times. The chain is built from TRBV7-6 and TRBJ1-6; tentatively, D is TRBD1 (5 bases). The V and J ends lost 2 bases and 13 bases respectively, with 15 bases between them. Germline-derived CDR1 and CDR2 are SGHVS and FNYEAQ. The CDR3 covers 14 residues. CDR3 region: CASSLQQAGRPLHF. CDR3 coding DNA: TGTGCCAGCAGCTTACAACAGGCTGGGCGGCCCCTCCACTTT.

Only a few counts were recorded for this clonotype. The V gene is TRBV4-3, the J gene TRBJ2-6; 8 nucleotides match TRBD2. The CDR3 is made up of 17 amino acids. Germline-derived CDR1 and CDR2 are LGHNA and YSLEER. Trimming cost V 4 bases and J 0 bases; bases outside gene matches: 5. CDR3 loop: CASSRGLADSGANVLTF. CDR3 nucleotide sequence: TGCGCCAGCAGCCGTGGACTAGCTGACTCTGGGGCCAACGTCCTGACTTTC.

This clonotype was detected many times. This chain links TRBV25-1 with TRBJ2-5, with a weak D call TRBD2 (6 bases). There are 15 residues in the CDR3. The germline gives CDR1 MGHDK, CDR2 SYGVNS. V shed 5 bases and J shed 2 bases, with 15 bases lying between them. CDR3 DNA: TGTGCCAGCAGTAGGAGAGCGGGCGAGCAAGAGACCCAGTACTTC. It encodes CASSRRAGEQETQYF.

The chain combines TRBV10-3 with TRBJ2-6; the match to TRBD2 covers 7 bases. V shed 10 bases and J 4 bases; nucleotides not matched to a gene: 10. From germline, CDR1 is ENHRY and CDR2 SYGVKD. The CDR3 is made up of 15 amino acids. CDR3: CATGRGVSGANVLTF. The DNA of the CDR3 is TGTGCCACCGGCCGGGGGGTATCCGGGGCCAACGTCCTGACTTTC.

This chain links TRBV2 with TRBJ2-5; 12 nucleotides agree with TRBD2. This CDR3 has 16 amino acids. The trim removed 6 bases at V and 4 bases at J, leaving 9 bases unmatched. Germline lookup yields CDR1 SNHLY and CDR2 FYNNEI. As DNA, the CDR3 is TGTGCCAGCAGCAAAGGGACTAGCGGGTATGGAGAGACCCAGTACTTC. Its protein is CASSKGTSGYGETQYF.

The V and J genes are TRBV5-1 and TRBJ1-6; D remains ambiguous. V was cut by 2 bases and J by 8 bases, with 14 bases left in between. Per the germline V gene, CDR1 is SGHRS and CDR2 is YFSETQ. The CDR3 runs 15 residues. Here the CDR3 reads CASSFGREVDSPLHF. CDR3 bases: TGCGCCAGCAGCTTCGGTCGGGAGGTGGATTCACCCCTCCACTTT.

J is TRBJ2-5 and V is TRBV2; the match to TRBD1 covers 7 bases. CDR3 length: 14 amino acids. Germline CDR1 reads SNHLY; CDR2 reads FYNNEI. V trimming: 3 bases; J trimming: 11 bases; junction bases outside the gene matches: 12. The CDR3 reads CASSDERGLVTQYF. In nucleotides, the CDR3 is TGTGCCAGCAGTGATGAGAGGGGGCTGGTTACACAGTACTTC.

This clonotype was observed a few times. The chain carries TRBV3-1 and TRBJ2-7; unclear D gene. Germline CDR1 reads LGHDT; CDR2 reads YNNKEL (reference sequence). This CDR3 region has 13 residues. Trimming removed 0 bases at V and 7 bases at J, with 10 bases between. CDR3 nucleotide sequence: TGTGCCAGCAGCCAAGAAGGAACTCCGGAGCAGTACTTC. Protein: CASSQEGTPEQYF.

V is TRBV7-6 and J is TRBJ1-3; no firm D call. This CDR3 region has 16 residues. Germline V gives CDR1 SGHVS, CDR2 FNYEAQ. Trimming cost V 5 bases and J 0 bases, with 14 bases left between them. CDR3 nucleotide sequence: TGTGCCAGCAGCCCCGCCGACCCTAGCTCTGGAAACACCATATATTTT. Its protein product is CASSPADPSSGNTIYF.

This clonotype was picked up a small number of times. J is TRBJ2-2 and V is TRBV28; 8 bases are a match to TRBD2. V lost 2 bases to trimming and J lost 6 bases; unmatched junction nucleotides: 5. Germline lookup yields CDR1 MDHEN and CDR2 SYDVKM. The CDR3 loop spans 15 amino acids. The CDR3 coding sequence is TGTGCCAGCAGTTTAGTCAGTAGCGGGGCCGGGGAGCTGTTTTTT. This codes for CASSLVSSGAGELFF.

This clonotype was counted between two and nine times. CDR3 nucleotide sequence: TGCGCCAGCAGCCTAAGACTAGCGGTTTCCCAAGAGACCCAGTACTTC. Its protein is CASSLRLAVSQETQYF. V gene TRBV5-1 combines with J gene TRBJ2-5, with 9 bases that match TRBD2. Germline V CDR1 and CDR2: SGHRS, YFSETQ. The length of the CDR3 is 16 residues. Germline trimming cut 4 bases from V and 1 base from J; bases unmatched to any gene: 8.

This clonotype showed up many times. V and J are TRBV12-3 or TRBV12-4 and TRBJ1-5; no reliable D call. V was clipped by 1 base and J by 2 bases, with 6 bases between them. This CDR3 has 14 residues. The CDR3 reads CASSLGAGNQPQHF. DNA for the CDR3: TGTGCCAGCAGTTTAGGGGCGGGCAATCAGCCCCAGCATTTT.

This clonotype was picked up a small number of times. The V gene is TRBV7-9, the J gene TRBJ1-1; D is unresolved. The CDR3 totals 13 residues. V lost 2 bases and J lost 6, with 10 bases in between. Per germline, CDR1 SEHNR and CDR2 FQNEAQ (reference sequence). DNA of the CDR3: TGTGCCAGCAGCTTACGGAACCCATCTGAAGCTTTCTTT. As protein: CASSLRNPSEAFF.

This clonotype was observed at least ten times. The V and J genes are TRBV29-1 and TRBJ2-7, with D perhaps TRBD2 (6 bases). Trimming took off 6 bases at V and 7 bases at J, with 16 bases between the two ends. This CDR3 is 12 amino acids long. Germline lookup yields CDR1 SQVTM and CDR2 ANQGSEA. CDR3 in amino acids: CSVQDRAGEQYF. Written as DNA, the CDR3 is TGCAGCGTCCAGGACCGGGCGGGGGAGCAGTACTTC.

This clonotype was observed many times. The junction does not match germline at one end; this may be a read error. V usage is TRBV5-1 and J usage is TRBJ2-5; 9 positions match TRBD2. The germline CDR1 and CDR2 sequences are SGHRS and YFSETQ. The CDR3 is 15 residues long. This CDR3 is CASSLGLAGQETQYF. The CDR3 nucleotides read TGTGCCAGCAGTTTAGGCCTAGCGGGACAAGAGACCCAGTACTTC.

In this sample, this clonotype turned up a few times. The rearrangement uses TRBV28 and TRBJ2-5, with D possibly being TRBD2 (6 bases). CDR3 size: 13 residues. CDR1 is MDHEN, CDR2 SYDVKM, per germline. CDR3 DNA: TGTGCAACCGGGGGAAAAGGTGGAGAGACCCAGTACTTC. This encodes CATGGKGGETQYF.

This clonotype has only a few counts. V usage is TRBV5-1 and J usage is TRBJ2-5; weak D call: TRBD2 (5 bases). The CDR3 is made up of 12 amino acids. The germline V and J ends were trimmed by 8 bases and 5 bases, with 13 bases remaining between them. Germline assignment: CDR1 SGHRS and CDR2 YFSETQ. The CDR3 DNA reads as TGCGCCAGTGGGCGTTCGGGGGAGACCCAGTACTTC. Translation gives CASGRSGETQYF.